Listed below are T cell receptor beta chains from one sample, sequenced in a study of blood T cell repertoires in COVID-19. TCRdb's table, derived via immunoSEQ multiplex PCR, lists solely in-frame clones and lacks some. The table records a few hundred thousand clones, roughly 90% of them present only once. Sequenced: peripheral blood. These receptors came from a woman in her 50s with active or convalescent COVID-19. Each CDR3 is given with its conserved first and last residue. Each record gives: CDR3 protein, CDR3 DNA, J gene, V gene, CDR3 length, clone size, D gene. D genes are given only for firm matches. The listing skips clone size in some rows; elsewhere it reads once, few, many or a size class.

CDR3: CAWSLRRAGNTIYF
DNA: TGTGCCTGGAGTTTACGGCGGGCTGGAAACACCATATATTTT
J: TRBJ1-3
V: TRBV30
length: 14
size: .
D: .

CDR3: CASSLERETYEQYF
DNA: TGTGCCAGCAGCTTGGAGCGGGAGACCTACGAGCAGTACTTC
J: TRBJ2-7
V: TRBV5-4
length: 14
size: .
D: TRBD2

CDR3: CASSPPVFVGSYEQYF
DNA: TGTGCCAGCTCACCACCTGTATTTGTCGGCTCCTACGAGCAGTACTTC
J: TRBJ2-7
V: TRBV18
length: 16
size: .
D: .

CDR3: CASGGNGNTEAFF
DNA: TGTGCCAGCGGCGGAAATGGGAACACTGAAGCTTTCTTT
J: TRBJ1-1
V: TRBV27
length: 13
size: .
D: .

CDR3: CASKPQGPTNEKLFF
DNA: TGTGCCAGTAAGCCCCAGGGGCCAACTAATGAAAAACTGTTTTTT
J: TRBJ1-4
V: TRBV19
length: 15
size: few
D: .

CDR3: CASRGAPAETQYF
DNA: TGTGCCAGTAGAGGGGCCCCCGCCGAGACCCAGTACTTC
J: TRBJ2-5
V: TRBV19
length: 13
size: .
D: .

CDR3: CASSRTRGYEQYF
DNA: TGTGCCAGCAGTCGGACTAGGGGCTACGAGCAGTACTTC
J: TRBJ2-7
V: TRBV7-3
length: 13
size: once
D: TRBD2

CDR3: CASSLSGTAMNTEAFF
DNA: TGTGCCAGCTCACTCTCCGGGACTGCCATGAACACTGAAGCTTTCTTT
J: TRBJ1-1
V: TRBV18
length: 16
size: .
D: .

CDR3: CASSERLAGVESNEQFF
DNA: TGTGCCAGCAGTGAGCGTCTAGCGGGGGTTGAGTCCAATGAGCAGTTCTTC
J: TRBJ2-1
V: TRBV2
length: 17
size: .
D: TRBD2

CDR3: CASSLGPVEAFF
DNA: TGTGCCAGCAGCTTAGGCCCAGTAGAAGCTTTCTTT
J: TRBJ1-1
V: TRBV13
length: 12
size: .
D: .

CDR3: CASSQVRLAAGELFF
DNA: TGTGCCAGCAGCCAAGTAAGACTAGCGGCCGGGGAGCTGTTTTTT
J: TRBJ2-2
V: TRBV14
length: 15
size: .
D: TRBD2

CDR3: CASSLQGENTEAFF
DNA: TGTGCCAGCTCACTTCAGGGGGAGAACACTGAAGCTTTCTTT
J: TRBJ1-1
V: TRBV18
length: 14
size: .
D: TRBD1

CDR3: CASSSRPLTGSPEAFF
DNA: TGTGCCAGCAGCTCAAGGCCCCTTACAGGGTCCCCTGAAGCTTTCTTT
J: TRBJ1-1
V: TRBV7-2
length: 16
size: .
D: .

CDR3: CAISDSNYGYTF
DNA: TGTGCCATCAGCGACAGCAACTATGGCTACACCTTC
J: TRBJ1-2
V: TRBV10-3
length: 12
size: many
D: .

CDR3: CASRRYNQPQHF
DNA: TGTGCCAGCCGGAGGTACAATCAGCCCCAGCATTTT
J: TRBJ1-5
V: TRBV28
length: 12
size: .
D: .

CDR3: CASSAPGPQGVGYTF
DNA: TGTGCCAGCTCAGCTCCGGGACCCCAGGGGGTTGGCTACACCTTC
J: TRBJ1-2
V: TRBV18
length: 15
size: .
D: TRBD1

CDR3: CASSQDPGLAKYEQYF
DNA: TGTGCCAGCAGCCAAGACCCGGGACTAGCGAAATACGAGCAGTACTTC
J: TRBJ2-7
V: TRBV14
length: 16
size: .
D: TRBD2